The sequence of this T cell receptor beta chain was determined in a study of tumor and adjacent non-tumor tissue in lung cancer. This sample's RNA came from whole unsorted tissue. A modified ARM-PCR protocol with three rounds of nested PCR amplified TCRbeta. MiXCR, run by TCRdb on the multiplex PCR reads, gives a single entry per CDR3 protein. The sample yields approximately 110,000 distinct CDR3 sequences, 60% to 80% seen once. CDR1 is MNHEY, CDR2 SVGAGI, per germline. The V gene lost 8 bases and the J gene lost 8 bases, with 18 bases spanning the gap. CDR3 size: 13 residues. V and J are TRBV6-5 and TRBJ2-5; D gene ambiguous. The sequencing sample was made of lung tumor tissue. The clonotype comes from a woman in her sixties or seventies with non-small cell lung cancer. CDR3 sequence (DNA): TGTGCCAGCGGGGTTCGGCCCAGAGGAACCCAGTACTTC. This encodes CASGVRPRGTQYF.